The clone carrying this T cell receptor beta chain has just a few counts. Its antigen remains unknown. TCRdb re-derived calls from the 5' RACE reads in MiXCR, one entry per CDR3 protein. This table has 700,000 or so distinct CDR3 sequences, around 19% appearing once. The data are from a study of CD8 T cells in ankylosing spondylitis. Study-wide findings and caveats: What seemed typical of ankylosing spondylitis blood was a TCR beta motif built from fewer than ten highly homologous variants. Relatively rare in peripheral blood, disease-linked clones were also CD8+. Reports say disease-linked clones showed up significantly more in matched ankylosing spondylitis synovial fluid. Earlier authors reported some of these motif variants in reactive arthritis synovial fluid and blood.

This CDR3 spans 16 amino acids. Germline trimming cut 4 bases from V and 3 bases from J; bases unmatched to any gene: 7. The germline V gene has CDR1 SEHNR and CDR2 FQNEAQ (reference sequence). Sequenced: blood, either unsorted or a sorted T cell fraction (not recorded which). The V call is TRBV7-9, the J call TRBJ2-7, with TRBD2 matching over 12 bases. This TCR came from a male donor with ankylosing spondylitis. The chain's CDR3 is CASSSPSGRDNYEQYF. CDR3 nucleotides: TGTGCCAGCAGCTCGCCTAGCGGGAGGGACAACTACGAGCAGTACTTC.